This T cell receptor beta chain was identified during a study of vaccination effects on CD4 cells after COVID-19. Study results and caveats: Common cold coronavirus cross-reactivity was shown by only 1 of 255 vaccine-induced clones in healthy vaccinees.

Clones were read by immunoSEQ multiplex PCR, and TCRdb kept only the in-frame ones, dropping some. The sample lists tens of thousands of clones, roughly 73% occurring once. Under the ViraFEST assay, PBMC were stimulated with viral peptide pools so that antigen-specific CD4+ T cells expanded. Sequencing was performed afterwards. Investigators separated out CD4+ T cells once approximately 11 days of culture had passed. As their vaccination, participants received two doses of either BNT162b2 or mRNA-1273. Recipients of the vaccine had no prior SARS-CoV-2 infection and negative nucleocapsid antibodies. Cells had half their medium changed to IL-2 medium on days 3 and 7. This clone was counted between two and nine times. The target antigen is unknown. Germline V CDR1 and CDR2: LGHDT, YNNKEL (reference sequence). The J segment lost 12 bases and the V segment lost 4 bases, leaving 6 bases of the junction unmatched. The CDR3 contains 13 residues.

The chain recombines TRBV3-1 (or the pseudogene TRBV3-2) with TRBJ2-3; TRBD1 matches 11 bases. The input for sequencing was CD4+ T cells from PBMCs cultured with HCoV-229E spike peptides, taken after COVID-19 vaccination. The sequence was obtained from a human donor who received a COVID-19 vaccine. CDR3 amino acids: CASSPSRTGGQYF. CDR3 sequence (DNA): TGTGCCAGCAGCCCTTCTAGGACAGGGGGCCAGTATTTT.